This T cell receptor beta chain derives from a study of T cell repertoires in cytomegalovirus infection. Looking at the study overall: Matching HLA type, along with CMV infection, was indicated by public TCR beta signatures.

General study findings and limits: Within the response measured ex vivo, HLA-C-restricted CMV-specific TCR beta clonotypes were dominant.

This clonotype came up a few times. The antigen is unknown. V was pared by 0 bases and J by 7 bases, with 13 bases between. The germline V gene encodes CDR1 SGHNT and CDR2 YYREEE (reference sequence). This CDR3 contains 14 residues. TCRdb independently ran MiXCR on the reads; one entry per CDR3 protein. The sample records roughly 500,000 distinct CDR3 sequences, roughly a third being singletons. The sequence came from a human donor in good health (CMV status not recorded). Some clones in this sample may be carry-over from other donors' samples. The chain joins TRBV5-4 to TRBJ1-2; possible D gene TRBD1, 5 bases. The sequences come from cultured PBMCs, collected from culture after CMV antigen stimulation. The CDR3 nucleotides read TGTGCCAGCAGCTTGGAGGGACCCCAGGGTGGCTACACCTTC. Amino acid sequence: CASSLEGPQGGYTF.